This T cell receptor (beta chain) was retrieved from a study of cytomegalovirus exposure and HLA in healthy donors. Study as a whole: A later analysis reported the approximately 120 validation repertoires used the same platform as the 666 first-cohort repertoires.

Comment on this clone: Its antigen remains unidentified.

Assay: immunoSEQ multiplex PCR; the TCRdb copy retains only in-frame clones and omits some. The sample has fewer than 200,000 clones, 85% seen once; the top ten hold roughly 15%. In germline, CDR1 is MNHNY, CDR2 SVGAGI (reference sequence). Trimming stripped 5 bases from V and 0 bases from J, with 10 bases between. The CDR3 extends over 15 amino acids. Study-wide results and caveats: Researchers counted around 170 TCR beta chains as cytomegalovirus-associated.

The specimen was PBMCs. The J gene is TRBJ1-4, the V gene TRBV6-6; a possible D gene is TRBD1 (6 bases). The clonotype was recovered from a man between 18 and 35 years old in good health and CMV-seropositive. The CDR3 DNA follows: TGTGCCAGCAGTACCCACAGGGCAACTAATGAAAAACTGTTTTTT. It is translated as CASSTHRATNEKLFF.